Following are 18 T cell receptor beta chains from one sample sequenced in a study of blood T cell repertoires in COVID-19. Using immunoSEQ multiplex PCR, the repertoire was profiled, and TCRdb retains in-frame clones only, with some absent. The table has 200,000 to 250,000 clones, roughly 83% seen once; the top ten hold roughly 7%. Input material: peripheral blood. The receptors originated from a woman aged 45-65 years with acute or convalescent COVID-19.

The J gene is TRBJ1-1, the V gene TRBV10-3, with D possibly matching TRBD1 (5 bases). The CDR3 extends over 12 amino acids. Per the germline V gene, CDR1 is ENHRY and CDR2 is SYGVKD. Deletions cut 7 bases from V and 8 bases from J, with 14 bases between. DNA of the CDR3: TGTGCCATCACGGGGGAAGGATCCGAAGCTTTCTTT. This translates into CAITGEGSEAFF.

The chain links TRBV13 to TRBJ1-2; D may be TRBD1 (6 bases). This CDR3 has 14 amino acids. Trimming took 0 bases from V and 4 from J, leaving 9 bases between them. In germline, CDR1 is PRHDT, CDR2 FYEKMQ (reference sequence). Written as DNA, the CDR3 is TGTGCCAGCAGCTTAGGGCGCAGGGGCTATGGCTACACCTTC. Amino acids: CASSLGRRGYGYTF. Full variable domain (outside the CDR3, taken from reference TRBV13 and TRBJ1-2): AAGVIQSPRHLIKEKRETATLKCYPIPRHDTVYWYQQGPGQDPQFLISFYEKMQSDKGSIPDRFSAQQFSDYHSELNMSSLELGDSALYFCASSLGRRGYGYTFGSGTRLTVV.

The rearrangement links TRBV7-2 to TRBJ2-5; the D is unclear. CDR1 and CDR2 from the germline V gene are SGHTA and FQGNSA. Trimming shortened V by 5 bases and J by 3 bases, and 7 bases separated the two germline ends. The CDR3 is made up of 12 amino acids. The CDR3 DNA reads TGTGCCAGCAGCCCGACTGAAGAGACCCAGTACTTC. It specifies CASSPTEETQYF.

The rearrangement uses TRBV4-1 and TRBJ2-1; weak D call: TRBD2 (6 bases). In germline, CDR1 is MGHRA, CDR2 YSYEKL. The CDR3 sequence is 14 residues long. V was pared by 4 bases and J by 4 bases, with 11 bases between. The DNA of the CDR3 is TGCGCCAGCAGCCCCTTCGCGGGGTACAATGAGCAGTTCTTC. This encodes CASSPFAGYNEQFF.

V gene TRBV11-2 combines with J gene TRBJ2-5, with TRBD2 identical over 10 bases. J was trimmed by 4 bases and V by 1 base; bases with no gene match: 3. CDR1 SGHAT and CDR2 FQNNGV come from the germline V gene. This CDR3 spans 15 amino acids. The CDR3 nucleotides read TGTGCCAGCAGCTTAGTGGTAGCGGGGGGAGAGACCCAGTACTTC. Translated: CASSLVVAGGETQYF. Using reference TRBV11-2 and TRBJ2-5 for the parts outside the CDR3, the full variable domain is EAGVAQSPRYKIIEKRQSVAFWCNPISGHATLYWYQQILGQGPKLLIQFQNNGVVDDSQLPKDRFSAERLKGVDSTLKIQPAKLEDSAVYLCASSLVVAGGETQYFGPGTRLLVL.

J is TRBJ1-4 and V is TRBV4-2, with D possibly being TRBD1 (6 bases). CDR3 length: 17 amino acids. Trimming shortened V by 3 bases and J by 3 bases, and 17 bases separated the two germline ends. Germline CDR1 LGHNA, CDR2 YNFKEQ. The DNA of the CDR3 is TGTGCCAGCAGCCAGGAGAAAGGGACAACGGCTAATGAAAAACTGTTTTTT. Translating gives CASSQEKGTTANEKLFF.

Note on this clone: Distinct nucleotide sequences in the sample also encode this CDR3. This chain connects TRBV7-2 to TRBJ1-5; D gene uncertain. Germline V gene sequence: CDR1 SGHTA, CDR2 FQGNSA. The V end lost 4 bases, the J end lost 3 bases, and 4 bases lay between the germline ends. The CDR3 totals 12 residues. The CDR3 DNA follows: TGTGCCAGCAGCTCGGTCAATCAGCCCCAGCATTTT. This codes for CASSSVNQPQHF.

V gene TRBV4-2 combines with J gene TRBJ1-4; perhaps TRBD1 as D (6 bases). With 3 bases removed from V and 7 bases from J, the gap between germline ends came to 12 bases. CDR1 is LGHNA, CDR2 YNFKEQ, per germline. This CDR3 comprises 14 residues. The CDR3 sequence is CASSQMGTSEKLFF. CDR3 coding DNA: TGTGCCAGCAGCCAGATGGGGACATCTGAAAAACTGTTTTTT.

The chain carries TRBV5-1 and TRBJ2-1; possibly TRBD2 for D (6 bases). The length of the CDR3 is 12 residues. Trimming took off 9 bases at V and 9 bases at J, with 16 bases between the two ends. Germline-derived CDR1 and CDR2 are SGHRS and YFSETQ. Here the CDR3 DNA reads TGCGCCACCTCCCTAAGTAGCGGTGAGCAGTTCTTC. Encoded protein: CATSLSSGEQFF.

The genes are TRBV6-6 and TRBJ2-3, with 8 positions matching TRBD2. After removal of 5 bases from V and 4 bases from J, the junction contained 2 bases not matched to a gene. CDR1 is MNHNY, CDR2 SVGAGI, per germline (reference sequence). CDR3 size: 13 residues. The CDR3 loop is CASSRGGPDTQYF. DNA of the CDR3: TGTGCCAGCAGTCGCGGGGGGCCAGATACGCAGTATTTT.

This chain joins TRBV5-4 and TRBJ2-4; tentative D call: TRBD1 (5 bases). CDR1 and CDR2 (germline): SGHNT, YYREEE (reference sequence). The CDR3 has 13 amino acids. V was cut by 0 bases and J by 8 bases, with 9 bases left in between. Written as DNA, the CDR3 is TGTGCCAGCAGCTTGGAGGGGATTGACATTCAGTACTTC. Amino acid sequence: CASSLEGIDIQYF.

This chain uses TRBV7-6 with TRBJ2-5; 8 bases align to TRBD1. J was trimmed by 7 bases and V by 8 bases; bases with no gene match: 21. This CDR3 has 17 amino acids. The germline gives CDR1 SGHVS, CDR2 FNYEAQ. CDR3 in DNA: TGTGCCAGCGCTACTAATATAGGGACAGGTCAGATTGGGACCCAGTACTTC. It encodes CASATNIGTGQIGTQYF.

This chain links TRBV10-1 with TRBJ2-5, with 7 bases that match TRBD1. Losses at the gene ends were 10 bases for V and 6 bases for J; bases not matched to a gene: 11. The CDR3 is made up of 13 amino acids. Germline V lookup: CDR1 WNHNN, CDR2 SYGVQD (reference sequence). The CDR3 sequence is CATQPTGEKTQYF. CDR3 sequence (DNA): TGCGCCACCCAACCCACAGGGGAGAAGACCCAGTACTTC.

This chain connects TRBV28 to TRBJ1-5; maybe TRBD1 (5 bases). The CDR3 sequence is 15 residues long. Germline loops: CDR1 MDHEN, CDR2 SYDVKM. Between the trimmed V and J ends, which lost 7 bases and 1 base, there was a span of 14 bases. DNA of the CDR3: TGTGCCAGCACCCTAAGCGGGGACAGCAATCAGCCCCAGCATTTT. Translation: CASTLSGDSNQPQHF.

The V and J genes are TRBV18 and TRBJ2-1; D is uncertain. Looked up from germline, CDR1 is KGHSH and CDR2 is LQKENI. This CDR3 contains 13 residues. V lost 2 bases to trimming and J lost 9 bases, with 11 bases between them. The CDR3 coding sequence is TGTGCCAGCTCACCAGTGAACGAGGCTGAGCAGTTCTTC. It translates to CASSPVNEAEQFF.

J is TRBJ2-5 and V is TRBV5-1; TRBD2 agrees at 12 bases. Germline CDR1 SGHRS, CDR2 YFSETQ. The CDR3 contains 14 residues. The J segment lost 3 bases and the V segment lost 8 bases, leaving 5 bases of the junction unmatched. This CDR3 is CASNRLAGEETQYF. As DNA, the CDR3 is TGCGCCAGTAATAGACTAGCGGGAGAAGAGACCCAGTACTTC.

This chain connects TRBV14 to TRBJ1-6; D may be TRBD1 (6 bases). CDR1 and CDR2 (germline): SGHDN, FVKESK. Trimming stripped 5 bases from V and 7 bases from J, with 12 bases between. The length of the CDR3 is 14 residues. The CDR3 bases are TGTGCCAGCAGCTTTAGCAGGGGAAATTCACCCCTCCACTTT. Translated: CASSFSRGNSPLHF.

The chain links TRBV30 to TRBJ1-3; D ambiguous. This CDR3 has 14 amino acids. Trimming cost V 2 bases and J 7 bases, with 15 bases left between them. The germline CDR1 and CDR2 sequences are GTSNPN and SVGIG (reference sequence). In DNA, the CDR3 is TGTGCCTGGAGTTTGAGGTCGCCCTCGAACACCATATATTTT. Translation gives CAWSLRSPSNTIYF. The full variable domain, with the rest looked up from reference TRBV30 and TRBJ1-3, is SQTIHQWPATLVQPVGSPLSLECTVEGTSNPNLYWYRQAAGRGLQLLFYSVGIGQISSEVPQNLSASRPQDRQFILSSKKLLLSDSGFYLCAWSLRSPSNTIYFGEGSWLTVV.